This TCR beta chain originates from a study of blood T cell repertoires in COVID-19. Study-wide context: Donors in the United States, Italy and Spain gave samples during acute or convalescent COVID-19. T cells, B-cell-depleted T cells, or PBMCs provided the cDNA or gDNA that served as material.

Under the authors' procedure: Nucleated cell number was recorded as an estimate derived from reference gene primer amplification. Here immunoSEQ multiplex PCR was the method, and the copy in TCRdb shows in-frame clones only, minus some. For V, J and clone size, that table is used; D and trimming come from the DNA. The sample consists of about 300,000 clones, about 89% of them appearing once. The specimen sequenced was peripheral blood. The TCR originated in a man between 18 and 29 years old who had recovered from COVID-19.

Here the CDR3 DNA reads TGCGCCAGCAGCCGGAAGAGCGGGACGAACTACAATGAGCAGTTCTTC. As protein: CASSRKSGTNYNEQFF. This chain connects TRBV4-1 to TRBJ2-1; 7 nucleotides align to TRBD2. The CDR3 runs 16 residues. Germline V gives CDR1 MGHRA, CDR2 YSYEKL. The V gene end was trimmed by 4 bases and the J gene end by 3 bases; junction bases not matched to a gene: 9.